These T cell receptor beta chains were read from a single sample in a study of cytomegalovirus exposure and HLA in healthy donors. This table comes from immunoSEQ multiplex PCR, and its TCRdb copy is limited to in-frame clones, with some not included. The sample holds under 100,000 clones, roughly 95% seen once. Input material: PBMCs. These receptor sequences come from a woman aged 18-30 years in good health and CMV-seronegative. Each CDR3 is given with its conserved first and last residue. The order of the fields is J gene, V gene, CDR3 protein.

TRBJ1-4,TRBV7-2,CASSSPGEKLFF
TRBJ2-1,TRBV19,CASSILVGEQFF
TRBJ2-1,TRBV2,CASGATGTFYNEQFF
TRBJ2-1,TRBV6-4,CASSDSGTSGRNEQFF
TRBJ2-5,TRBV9,CASSATGGSRETQYF
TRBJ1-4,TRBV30,CAWSTVATNEKLFF
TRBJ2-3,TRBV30,CAWNLLTDTQYF
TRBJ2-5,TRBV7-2,CASSLRSQETQYF
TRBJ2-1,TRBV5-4,CASSSGKDNEQFF
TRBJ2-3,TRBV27,CASSLRVAGLDTQYF
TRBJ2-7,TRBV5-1,CASGQGHHSYEQYF
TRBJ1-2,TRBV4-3,CASSQGEGSNYGYTF
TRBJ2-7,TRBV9,CASSVGGSNPEQYF
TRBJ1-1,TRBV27,CASSASHGRGTEAFF
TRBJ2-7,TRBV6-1,CASSEAPPGVLYEQYF
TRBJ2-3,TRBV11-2,CASSRGGSTDTQYF
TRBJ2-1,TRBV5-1,CASSLGVARPSYNEQFF
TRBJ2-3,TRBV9,CASSVQGWQKDTQYF
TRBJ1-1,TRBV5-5,CASSLGQVNTEAFF
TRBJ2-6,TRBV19,CASRDWSGANVLIF
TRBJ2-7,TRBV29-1,CRPGHGDYEQYF
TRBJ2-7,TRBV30,CAWSPRGSISYEQYF
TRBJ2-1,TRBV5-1,CASSITSGRYNEQFF
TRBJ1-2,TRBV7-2,CASSLGSRGGGYTF
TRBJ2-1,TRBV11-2,CASSFEWVRQPYNEQFF
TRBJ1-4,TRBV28,CASSLWVGTGAEKLFF
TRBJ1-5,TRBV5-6,CASSLWTGSGQPQHF
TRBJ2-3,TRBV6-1,CAGGTSGRRTDTQYF
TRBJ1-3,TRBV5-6,CASSLDVAGWDTIYF